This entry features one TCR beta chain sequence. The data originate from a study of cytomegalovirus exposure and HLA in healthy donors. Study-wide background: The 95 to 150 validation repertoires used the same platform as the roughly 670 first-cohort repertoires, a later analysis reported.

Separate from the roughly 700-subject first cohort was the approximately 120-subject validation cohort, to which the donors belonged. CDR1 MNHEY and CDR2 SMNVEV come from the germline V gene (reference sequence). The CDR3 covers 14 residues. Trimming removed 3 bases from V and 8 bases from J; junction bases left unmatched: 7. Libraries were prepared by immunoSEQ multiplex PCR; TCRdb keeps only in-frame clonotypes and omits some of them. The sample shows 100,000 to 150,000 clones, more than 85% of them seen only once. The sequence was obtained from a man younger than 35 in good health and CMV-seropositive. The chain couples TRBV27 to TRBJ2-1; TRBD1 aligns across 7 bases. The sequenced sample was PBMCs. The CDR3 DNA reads TGTGCCAGCAGTTTCCAGGGGGTTGTTCATGAGCAGTTCTTC. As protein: CASSFQGVVHEQFF.